This record looks at one T cell receptor beta chain sequence and its context. Germline V gene sequence: CDR1 MNHEY, CDR2 SVGAGI. V was shortened by 0 bases and J by 4 bases, with 9 bases between the two germline ends. The length of the CDR3 is 14 residues. Libraries were prepared by immunoSEQ multiplex PCR; TCRdb keeps only in-frame clonotypes and omits some of them. The profile covers roughly 1,500 clones, with about three quarters appearing a single time and less than 10% taken by the ten largest. The record originates from a study of chemoradiotherapy in HPV16-positive cancers. The sequencing used tumor tissue, collected from a patient who underwent chemoradiotherapy. This chain connects TRBV6-5 to TRBJ1-2; D is unresolved. The sequence came from a human donor with HPV-associated anogenital cancer. CDR3 loop: CASSYSSAVYGYTF. The CDR3 DNA follows: TGTGCCAGCAGTTACTCGTCGGCCGTCTATGGCTACACCTTC.